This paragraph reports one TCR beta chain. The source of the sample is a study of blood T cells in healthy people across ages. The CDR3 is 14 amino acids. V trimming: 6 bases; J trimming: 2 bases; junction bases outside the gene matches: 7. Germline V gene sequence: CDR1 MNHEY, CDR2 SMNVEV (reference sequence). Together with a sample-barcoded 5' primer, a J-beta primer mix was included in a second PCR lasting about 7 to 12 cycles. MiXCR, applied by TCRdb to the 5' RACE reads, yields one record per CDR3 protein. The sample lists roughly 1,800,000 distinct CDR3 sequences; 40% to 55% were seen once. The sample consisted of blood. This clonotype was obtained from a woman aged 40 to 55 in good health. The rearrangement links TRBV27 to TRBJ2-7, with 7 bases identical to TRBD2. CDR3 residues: CASRNLAGTYEQYF. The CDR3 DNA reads TGTGCCAGCAGGAACTTAGCGGGTACCTACGAGCAGTACTTC.